The 5 T cell receptor beta chains below were found in one sample sequenced in a study of tissue T cells after allogeneic stem cell transplantation. Profiled with immunoSEQ multiplex PCR; TCRdb holds only in-frame clones, not every one. The sample includes about 11,000 clones, about two fifths seen only once; the top ten take under 2%. Time point described: mouse harvest day 7 after allogeneic transplant. Tail vein injection delivered 10^7 T-cell-depleted bone marrow cells and 10^6 splenic CD5+ T cells. Sequenced: skin. Receptors originate from a female BALB/c mouse given C57BL/6 T cells with graft-versus-host disease after an allogeneic hematopoietic cell transplant.

Of note for this clone: The genes are named according to mouse. The sequenced fragment ends 1 residue before the CDR3 boundary, so the rest is inferred from the germline J gene. This chain joins TRBV3 and TRBJ1-3; D ambiguous. Trimming left V 1 base short and J 0 bases short, with 4 bases between. Germline CDR1 is SNHLY and CDR2 is FYNGKV (reference sequence). There are 14 residues in the CDR3. CDR3 sequence: CASSLGSSGNTLYF. The covered CDR3 bases are TGTGCCAGCAGCTTAGGCAGTTCTGGAAATACGCTCTAT.

In this sample, this clone turned up a few times. Mouse gene names and germline throughout. The read terminates 1 residue before the CDR3 end, so the remaining end is supplied by the germline J gene. This sequence joins TRBV20 and TRBJ1-2, with no clear D. V was trimmed by 0 bases and J by 0 bases, leaving 5 bases between them. Germline-derived CDR1 and CDR2 are GFQATS and STVNSAI. The CDR3 has 13 amino acids. The part of the CDR3 DNA that was read is TGTGGTGCTAGGGAAACAACAAACTCCGACTACACC. It is translated as CGARETTNSDYT. The full-length CDR3 reads as CGARETTNSDYTF.

Of note for this clone: Gene names are mouse gene names. Read sequence stops 1 residue before the CDR3 end, and the germline J gene provides the missing end. V is TRBV23 and J is TRBJ2-5; the DNA was not compared with TRBD1, the D call given in the table. Per the germline V gene, CDR1 is KGHTA and CDR2 is FQNQQP. The CDR3 contains 15 residues. The chain's CDR3 is CSSTDRVRNQDTQYF. The covered CDR3 bases are TGCTCCAGCACAGACAGGGTGAGGAACCAAGACACCCAGTAC.

A remark on this clone: Any gene name here is a mouse gene name. The read is 1 residue too short to cover the CDR3 end, so that end is filled in from the germline J gene. The chain has TRBV26 and TRBJ2-3; 11 bases map to TRBD1. CDR1 and CDR2 from the germline V gene are KGHPV and FQNQEV (reference sequence). V trimming: 6 bases; J trimming: 5 bases; junction bases outside the gene matches: 7. The length of the CDR3 is 15 residues. The CDR3 spells CASSYGQGAEETLYF. The sequenced CDR3 bases are TGTGCCAGCAGCTACGGACAGGGGGCGGAAGAAACGCTGTAT.

As for this clone: Each gene name is a mouse one. The read ends 1 residue early relative to the CDR3; the germline J gene fills the gap. The rearrangement links TRBV4 to TRBJ1-2, with 7 bases lining up with TRBD1. J gave up 4 bases and V 5 bases, and 7 bases lay outside the gene matches. In germline, CDR1 is LGHDT, CDR2 YNNKQL (reference sequence). The CDR3 consists of 14 residues. CDR3: CASSQGGAGSDYTF. The CDR3 bases that were read are TGTGCCAGCAGCCAAGGGGGCGCGGGCTCCGACTACACC.